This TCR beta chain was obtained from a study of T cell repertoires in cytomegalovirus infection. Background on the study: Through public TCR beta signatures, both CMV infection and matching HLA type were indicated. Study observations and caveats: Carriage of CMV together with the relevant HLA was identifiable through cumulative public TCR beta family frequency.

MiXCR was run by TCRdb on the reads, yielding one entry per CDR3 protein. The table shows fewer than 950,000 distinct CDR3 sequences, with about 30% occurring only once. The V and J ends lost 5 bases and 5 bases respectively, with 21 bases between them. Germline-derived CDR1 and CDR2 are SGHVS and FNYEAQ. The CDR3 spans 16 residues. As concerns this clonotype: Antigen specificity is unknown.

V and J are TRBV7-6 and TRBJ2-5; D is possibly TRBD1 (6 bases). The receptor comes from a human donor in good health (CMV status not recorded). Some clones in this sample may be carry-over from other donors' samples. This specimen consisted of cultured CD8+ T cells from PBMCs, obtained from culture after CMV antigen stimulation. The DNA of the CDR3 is TGTGCCAGCAGCCGACCAAAACAGGGTGGCGGGGAGACCCAGTACTTC. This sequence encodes CASSRPKQGGGETQYF.